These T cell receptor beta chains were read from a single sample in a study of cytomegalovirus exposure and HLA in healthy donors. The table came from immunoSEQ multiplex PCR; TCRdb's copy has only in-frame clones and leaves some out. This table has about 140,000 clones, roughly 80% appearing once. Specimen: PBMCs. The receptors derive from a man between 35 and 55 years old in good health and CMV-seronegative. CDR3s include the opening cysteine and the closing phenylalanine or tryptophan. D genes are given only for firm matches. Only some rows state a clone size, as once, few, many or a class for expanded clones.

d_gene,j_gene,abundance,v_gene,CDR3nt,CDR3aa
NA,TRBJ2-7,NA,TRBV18,TGTGCCAGCTCAGCATACGGACTGGGCAATGACGAGCAGTACTTC,CASSAYGLGNDEQYF
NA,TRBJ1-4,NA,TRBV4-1,TGCGCCAGCAGCCAAGAACCGGCTAATGAAAAACTGTTTTTT,CASSQEPANEKLFF
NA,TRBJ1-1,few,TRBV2,TGTGCCAGCAGGGGGAGTGAAGCTTTCTTT,CASRGSEAFF
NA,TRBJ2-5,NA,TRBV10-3,TGTGCCATCAGGGGGCAGGGAGAGACCCAGTACTTC,CAIRGQGETQYF
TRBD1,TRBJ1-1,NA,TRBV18,TGTGCCAGCTCACCGTCCAGGGGGCGGGATGAAGCTTTCTTT,CASSPSRGRDEAFF
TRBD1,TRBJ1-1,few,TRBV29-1,TGCAGCGACCATGTGACAGGGATTGGCACTGAAGCTTTCTTT,CSDHVTGIGTEAFF
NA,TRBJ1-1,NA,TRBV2,TGTGCCAGCCCCCTGAGTCAGGGGAACACTGAAGCTTTCTTT,CASPLSQGNTEAFF
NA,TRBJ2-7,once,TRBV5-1,TGCGCCAGCAGCCTTACGGTGGGGAGCTCCTACGAGCAGTACTTC,CASSLTVGSSYEQYF
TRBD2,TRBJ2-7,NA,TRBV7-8,TGTGCCGGCAGTTTTAGCACTAGCGGACCCTCCTACGAGCAGTACTTC,CAGSFSTSGPSYEQYF
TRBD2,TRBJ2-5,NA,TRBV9,TGTGCCAGCAGCGTAGCCGGCGGGGGGACCCAAGAGACCCAGTACTTC,CASSVAGGGTQETQYF
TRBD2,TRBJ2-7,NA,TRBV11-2,TGTGCCAGCAGCTTACGGGGGGGCCTACCCTACGAGCAGTACTTC,CASSLRGGLPYEQYF
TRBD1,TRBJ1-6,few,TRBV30,TGTGCCTGGAGTCCGGGACAGGGGAGCTCCTATAATTCACCCCTCCACTTT,CAWSPGQGSSYNSPLHF
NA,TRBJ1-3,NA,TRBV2,TGTGCCAGCAGAGTTCAGGGGTTTGGAAACACCATATATTTT,CASRVQGFGNTIYF
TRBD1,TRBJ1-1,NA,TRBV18,TGTGCCAGCTCACCCAACAGGGGGGCGGGTGAAGCTTTCTTT,CASSPNRGAGEAFF
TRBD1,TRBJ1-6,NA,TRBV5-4,TGTGCCAGCAGCTTGGTAGCCGGGACAGGGACTAGTTCACCCCTCCACTTT,CASSLVAGTGTSSPLHF
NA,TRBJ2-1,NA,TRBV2,TGTGCCAGCAGAGACAGGTTAATCAACAATGAGCAGTTCTTC,CASRDRLINNEQFF
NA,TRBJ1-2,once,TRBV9,TGTGCCAGCACCCGCGGAGGGGGGGACTATGGCTACACCTTC,CASTRGGGDYGYTF
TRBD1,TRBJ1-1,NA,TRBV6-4,TGTGCCAGCAGCGTGGACAGGGACACTGAAGCTTTCTTT,CASSVDRDTEAFF
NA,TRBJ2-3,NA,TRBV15,TGTGCCACCAGCAGAGATATTGGAGAAGATACGCAGTATTTT,CATSRDIGEDTQYF
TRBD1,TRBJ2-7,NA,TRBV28,TGTGCCAGTAGGACAGGGAATCTATACGAGCAGTACTTC,CASRTGNLYEQYF
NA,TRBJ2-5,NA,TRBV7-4,TGTGCCAGCAGCTGGACAGCCCCCAGCGTGACCCAGTACTTC,CASSWTAPSVTQYF
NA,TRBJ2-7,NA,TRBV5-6,TGTGCCAGCAGGCCCGGGACACTGAGCTCCTACGAGCAGTACTTC,CASRPGTLSSYEQYF
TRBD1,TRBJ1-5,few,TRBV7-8,TGTGCCAGCAGCCCTTACAGGGGAGATAGCAATCAGCCCCAGCATTTT,CASSPYRGDSNQPQHF
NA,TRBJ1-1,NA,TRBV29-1,TGCAGCGTTCTGTCGGGGGGCGCCTGGACTGAAGCTTTCTTT,CSVLSGGAWTEAFF
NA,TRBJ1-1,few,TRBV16,TGTGCCAGCAGCCTTACAGGTGAAGCTTTCTTT,CASSLTGEAFF
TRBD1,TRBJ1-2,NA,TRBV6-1,TGTGCCAGCAGTGAAGGGGGACAGGGTCACTATGGCTACACCTTC,CASSEGGQGHYGYTF
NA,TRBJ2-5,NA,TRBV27,TGTGCCAGATTGTCGGACTCCCAAGAGACCCAGTACTTC,CARLSDSQETQYF
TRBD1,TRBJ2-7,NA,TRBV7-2,TGTGCCAGCAGCTCTAGAGCGGGACAGGGATACTACGAGCAGTACTTC,CASSSRAGQGYYEQYF
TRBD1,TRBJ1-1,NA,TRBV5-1,TGCGCCAGCAGCGCCCGAGCAGGGGGCGAGACTGAAGCTTTCTTT,CASSARAGGETEAFF
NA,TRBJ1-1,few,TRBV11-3,TGTGCCAGCAGTTCGGGGCAGGGAGGCACTGAAGCTTTCTTT,CASSSGQGGTEAFF
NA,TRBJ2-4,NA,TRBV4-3,TGCGCCAGCAGCCAAGATTGGGGACTAGCCAAAAACATTCAGTACTTC,CASSQDWGLAKNIQYF
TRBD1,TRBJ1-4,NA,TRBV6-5,TGTGCCAGCAGTTACCATACAGGGGGTGCCTCTGAAAAACTGTTTTTT,CASSYHTGGASEKLFF
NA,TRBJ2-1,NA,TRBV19,TGTGCCAGTAGTACCTCCGGCGGGCAATTCAATGAGCAGTTCTTC,CASSTSGGQFNEQFF
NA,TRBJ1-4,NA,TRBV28,TGTGCCAGCAGCCCTACGGGGGAAATGAATGAAAAACTGTTTTTT,CASSPTGEMNEKLFF
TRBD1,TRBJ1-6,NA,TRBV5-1,TGCGCCAGCAGTAAAGGGGGCCCTAGCTCCTATAATTCACCCCTCCACTTT,CASSKGGPSSYNSPLHF
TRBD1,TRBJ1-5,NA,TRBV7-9,TGTGCCAGCAGCCTTGGGACAGGAACGAGCAATCAGCCCCAGCATTTT,CASSLGTGTSNQPQHF
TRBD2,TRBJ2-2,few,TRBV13,TGTGCCAGCAGCGGACTAGCGGGGGCCGGGGAGCTGTTTTTT,CASSGLAGAGELFF
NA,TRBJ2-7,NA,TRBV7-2,TGTGCCAGCAGCAACGGTGGTAGCTCCTACGAGCAGTACTTC,CASSNGGSSYEQYF
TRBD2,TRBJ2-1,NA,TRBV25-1,TGTGCCAGCAACCTAGCGGGGGATATCAATGAGCAGTTCTTC,CASNLAGDINEQFF
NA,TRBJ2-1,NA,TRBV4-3,TGCGCCAGCAGCCTGGCTCGGACTGAAAGCTACAATGAGCAGTTCTTC,CASSLARTESYNEQFF
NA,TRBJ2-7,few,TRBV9,TGTGCCAGCAGCGTAGGGGACACTTCCTACGAGCAGTACTTC,CASSVGDTSYEQYF
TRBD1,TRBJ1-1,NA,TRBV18,TGTGCCAGCTCACGAGACAGGGTGAACACTGAAGCTTTCTTT,CASSRDRVNTEAFF
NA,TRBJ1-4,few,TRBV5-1,TGCGCCAGCAGCACCCGTCCGGGAGCTAATGAAAAACTGTTTTTT,CASSTRPGANEKLFF
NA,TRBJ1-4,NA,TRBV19,TGTGCCAGTAGTACGCTTACGGGGTCTGTTGGTGAAAAACTGTTTTTT,CASSTLTGSVGEKLFF
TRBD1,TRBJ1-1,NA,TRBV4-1,TGCGCCAGCAGCCGGCAGGGGGCCACTGAAGCTTTCTTT,CASSRQGATEAFF
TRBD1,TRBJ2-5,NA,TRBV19,TGTGCCAGTAGTACCCTCGGACAGGGGGCTTGGGAGACCCAGTACTTC,CASSTLGQGAWETQYF
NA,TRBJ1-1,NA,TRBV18,TGTGCCAGCTCACCTTCGCTCAGTTTGAACACTGAAGCTTTCTTT,CASSPSLSLNTEAFF
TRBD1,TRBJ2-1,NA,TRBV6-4,TGTGCCAGCAGTGCCCATACAGGGGTCTTCTCCTACAATGAGCAGTTCTTC,CASSAHTGVFSYNEQFF
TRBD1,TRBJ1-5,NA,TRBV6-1,TGTGCCAGCAGACCCGGGACAGGCTATCAGCCCCAGCATTTT,CASRPGTGYQPQHF